Below, 18 T cell receptor beta chains from the same sample are listed, as sequenced in a study of cytomegalovirus exposure and HLA in healthy donors. Primers for the PCR totalled 60 Vbeta and 13 Jbeta. Repertoires were generated with immunoSEQ multiplex PCR, while TCRdb's copy carries only in-frame clones and drops some. The specimen's table records more than 130,000 clones. The specimen was PBMCs. The origin of the receptors is a man aged 35 to 55 in good health and CMV-seronegative.

The V call is TRBV6-5, the J call TRBJ2-7; tentative D call: TRBD1 (6 bases). The CDR3 extends over 15 amino acids. Trimming took 0 bases from V and 3 from J, leaving 12 bases between them. Germline V gene lookup returns CDR1 MNHEY and CDR2 SVGAGI. CDR3 protein: CASSYSIGGLYEQYF. The CDR3 nucleotides are TGTGCCAGCAGTTACTCGATTGGGGGCCTCTACGAGCAGTACTTC.

J is TRBJ1-2 and V is TRBV28; tentative D call: TRBD1 (5 bases). V lost 5 bases to trimming and J lost 4 bases, with 11 bases between them. This CDR3 is 13 amino acids long. The V gene's germline CDR1 is MDHEN and CDR2 SYDVKM. CDR3 nucleotides: TGTGCCAGCAGTCCCTACGGGGGCTATGGCTACACCTTC. Translation gives CASSPYGGYGYTF.

This chain links TRBV28 with TRBJ2-1, with TRBD2 matching over 12 bases. The CDR3 covers 15 residues. Germline V gene lookup returns CDR1 MDHEN and CDR2 SYDVKM. J gave up 5 bases and V 5 bases, and 4 bases lay outside the gene matches. The chain's CDR3 is CASSPTSGGHNEQFF. In DNA form, the CDR3 reads TGTGCCAGCAGTCCGACTAGCGGGGGCCACAATGAGCAGTTCTTC.

This chain uses TRBV5-4 with TRBJ2-1; the match to TRBD2 covers 10 bases. J lost 4 bases, V lost 0 bases, and 4 bases had no gene match. This CDR3 has 16 amino acids. Per the germline V gene, CDR1 is SGHNT and CDR2 is YYREEE (reference sequence). CDR3 in amino acids: CASSLDGLAAYNEQFF. CDR3 DNA sequence: TGTGCCAGCAGCTTGGATGGACTAGCGGCTTACAATGAGCAGTTCTTC.

The CDR3 DNA sequence: TGTGCCAGCAGCTCCGGCCCAGACCCGGGGGAGCAGTACTTC. It encodes CASSSGPDPGEQYF. The chain employs TRBV7-9 and TRBJ2-7, with TRBD2 as a possible D gene (5 bases). Germline CDR1 SEHNR, CDR2 FQNEAQ (reference sequence). Trimming took 4 bases from V and 7 from J, leaving 17 bases between them. The CDR3 contains 14 residues.

This chain links TRBV7-2 with TRBJ2-5, with D possibly TRBD1 on 5 matching bases. The CDR3 is 16 amino acids. CDR1 is SGHTA and CDR2 is FQGNSA in the germline V gene. With 0 bases removed from V and 5 bases from J, the gap between germline ends came to 16 bases. CDR3 residues: CASSLATGSGGETQYF. The CDR3 bases are TGTGCCAGCAGCTTAGCTACAGGATCCGGCGGCGAGACCCAGTACTTC.

The rearrangement uses TRBV7-2 and TRBJ1-1; TRBD1 agrees at 10 bases. This CDR3 spans 14 amino acids. CDR1 and CDR2 (germline): SGHTA, FQGNSA. V dropped 4 bases and J dropped 4; count of bases not matched to a gene: 3. CDR3 DNA sequence: TGTGCCAGCAGCTCGTGGACAGGGGGCACTGAAGCTTTCTTT. It specifies CASSSWTGGTEAFF.

This chain connects TRBV18 to TRBJ1-1; 7 bases are a match to TRBD1. This CDR3 is built from 15 residues. With V trimmed by 0 bases and J by 5 bases, 6 bases remained unmatched. CDR1 and CDR2 (germline): KGHSH, LQKENI. CDR3 nucleotide sequence: TGTGCCAGCTCACCACCGGAGGGGGCGGTTACTGAAGCTTTCTTT. This encodes CASSPPEGAVTEAFF.

V usage is TRBV28 and J usage is TRBJ1-6; the match to TRBD1 covers 7 bases. J lost 9 bases, V lost 4 bases, and 6 bases had no gene match. The CDR3 runs 14 residues. The germline V gene has CDR1 MDHEN and CDR2 SYDVKM. The chain's CDR3 is CASSSFTGVSPLHF. The CDR3 DNA sequence: TGTGCCAGCAGTTCCTTCACAGGGGTTTCACCCCTCCACTTT.

The chain combines TRBV9 with TRBJ2-7, with 11 bases identical to TRBD1. J was trimmed by 7 bases and V by 4 bases; bases with no gene match: 10. Germline V gives CDR1 SGDLS, CDR2 YYNGEE. The CDR3 has 15 amino acids. The CDR3 DNA follows: TGTGCCAGCAGCTCCACCGGGACAGGGGGTGGGGAGCAGTACTTC. Protein sequence: CASSSTGTGGGEQYF.

The chain uses TRBV29-1 and TRBJ2-1; 7 nucleotides match TRBD2. The V segment lost 6 bases and the J segment 5 bases; nucleotides outside the gene matches: 7. CDR3 length: 13 residues. Germline CDR1 SQVTM, CDR2 ANQGSEA. The CDR3 loop reads CSVRRGSNNEQFF. CDR3 sequence (DNA): TGCAGCGTCAGGCGGGGGAGCAACAATGAGCAGTTCTTC.

V usage is TRBV7-9 and J usage is TRBJ2-3, with D tentatively TRBD2 (6 bases). This CDR3 comprises 14 residues. Germline V gives CDR1 SEHNR, CDR2 FQNEAQ (reference sequence). Trimming took off 6 bases at V and 7 bases at J, with 17 bases between the two ends. The CDR3 is CASSGEAQKNTQYF. CDR3 DNA sequence: TGTGCCAGCAGTGGGGAGGCCCAGAAGAATACGCAGTATTTT.

This chain links TRBV15 with TRBJ2-1; weak D call: TRBD1 (5 bases). V dropped 1 base and J dropped 9 bases, with 7 bases sitting between them. Germline V gene lookup returns CDR1 LNHNV and CDR2 YYDKDF (reference sequence). This CDR3 has 12 amino acids. The CDR3 is CATSRGQGEQFF. In nucleotides, the CDR3 is TGTGCCACCAGCAGAGGCCAGGGTGAGCAGTTCTTC.

The chain recombines TRBV9 with TRBJ2-5; maybe TRBD2 (6 bases). V was trimmed by 3 bases and J by 7 bases, leaving 16 bases between them. This CDR3 is built from 14 residues. Germline V gene sequence: CDR1 SGDLS, CDR2 YYNGEE. CDR3 nucleotide sequence: TGTGCCAGCAGCGAATTGGCCGGGGAGGCGACCCAGTACTTC. It is translated as CASSELAGEATQYF.

The V and J genes are TRBV5-4 and TRBJ2-3; 10 nucleotides match TRBD2. After removal of 0 bases from V and 0 bases from J, the junction contained 7 bases not matched to a gene. The CDR3 runs 18 residues. Germline-derived CDR1 and CDR2 are SGHNT and YYREEE (reference sequence). This chain's CDR3 is CASSLGLAGAPSTDTQYF. CDR3 coding DNA: TGTGCCAGCAGCTTGGGTCTAGCGGGGGCCCCTAGCACAGATACGCAGTATTTT.

Details on this clone: At one end, the junction sequence differs from germline, possibly due to a read error. The CDR3 sequence is CASGPKTSRGLGDF. In DNA, the CDR3 is TGTGCTAGTGGTCCAAAAACCTCTAGGGGGCTCGGTGATTTT. The genes are TRBV12-5 and TRBJ2-3, with 7 bases matching TRBD1. The CDR3 consists of 14 residues. Germline-derived CDR1 and CDR2 are LGHNT and FRNRAP.

The CDR3 nucleotides are TGCGCCAGCAGCCAAGAACAGGGGCGGAACACTGAAGCTTTCTTT. Its protein is CASSQEQGRNTEAFF. The V and J genes are TRBV4-1 and TRBJ1-1; the match to TRBD1 covers 7 bases. Germline V gene lookup returns CDR1 MGHRA and CDR2 YSYEKL. The length of the CDR3 is 15 residues. V dropped 0 bases and J dropped 1; count of bases not matched to a gene: 2.

The chain recombines TRBV5-6 with TRBJ1-2; 9 bases fit TRBD1. J was trimmed by 5 bases and V by 4 bases; bases with no gene match: 9. Germline lookup yields CDR1 SGHDT and CDR2 YYEEEE. The CDR3 runs 15 residues. The CDR3 nucleotides are TGTGCCAGCAGCCCCGTGGGACAGGGAGGATATGGCTACACCTTC. Its protein is CASSPVGQGGYGYTF.